The source of this T cell receptor (beta chain) is a study of shared clonotypes between healthy human individuals. On the study more broadly: Ranging from 18 to 49 in age, donors were a couple of women and three men. Three CD4 naive, three CD4 memory, two CD8 naive and one CD8 memory plate were used per donor.

This clone was recorded once. The identical CDR3 is also encoded by other nucleotide sequences in the sample. CD4+ cells yielded CD45RA+ naive and CD45RA-negative memory subsets. Sequencing used immunoSEQ multiplex PCR; TCRdb keeps in-frame clones, though not all of them. The table shows about 670,000 clones, with 72% occurring only once. What was sequenced was memory CD4+ T cells sorted from blood. Subset given: CD45RA-negative fraction. The sequence was collected from a woman aged 30 to 39 in good health.

CDR3 sequence reads: CASSRVSYEQYF. In DNA form, the CDR3 reads TGTGCCAGCAGTAGAGTTTCCTACGAGCAGTACTTC. The rearrangement uses TRBV25-1 and TRBJ2-7; D is ambiguous. CDR1 is MGHDK and CDR2 is SYGVNS in the germline V gene. The length of the CDR3 is 12 residues. Trimming pared 5 bases from V and 1 base from J, leaving 6 bases between.